This T cell receptor beta chain appears in the sequencing data of a study of patients and donors after allogeneic stem cell transplantation. This clonotype was seen ten or more times. TCRdb re-derived calls from the RT-PCR reads in MiXCR, one entry per CDR3 protein. Among about 230,000 distinct CDR3 sequences, 11% to 15% were seen once, and the ten largest hold roughly 10%. Material for sequencing was blood, either unsorted or a sorted T cell fraction (not recorded which). This TCR was sampled from a human donor who was either an allogeneic HSCT recipient or a stem cell or donor lymphocyte infusion donor (not recorded which). It is not recorded whose cells these are; they may come from a transplant donor.

For the CDR3, the DNA is TGCGCCAGCAGCCCCGGGGGAGACAATGAGCAGTTCTTC. It encodes CASSPGGDNEQFF. The chain combines TRBV5-1 with TRBJ2-1, with TRBD2 as a possible D gene (6 bases). CDR3 length: 13 amino acids. V dropped 4 bases and J dropped 5 bases, with 10 bases sitting between them. Germline V CDR1 and CDR2: SGHRS, YFSETQ.